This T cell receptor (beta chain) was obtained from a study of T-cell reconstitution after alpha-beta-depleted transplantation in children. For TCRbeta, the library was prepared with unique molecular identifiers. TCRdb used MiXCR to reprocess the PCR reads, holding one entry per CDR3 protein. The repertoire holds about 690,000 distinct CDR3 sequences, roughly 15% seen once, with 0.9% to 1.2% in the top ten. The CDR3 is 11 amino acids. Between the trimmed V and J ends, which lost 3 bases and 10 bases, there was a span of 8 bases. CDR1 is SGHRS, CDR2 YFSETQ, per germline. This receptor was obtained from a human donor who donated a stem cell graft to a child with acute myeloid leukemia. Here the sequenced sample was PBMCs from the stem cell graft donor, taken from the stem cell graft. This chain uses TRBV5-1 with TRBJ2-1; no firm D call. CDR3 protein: CASSSNREQFF. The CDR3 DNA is TGCGCCAGCAGCTCTAACCGGGAGCAGTTCTTC.